The clone carrying this T cell receptor beta chain came up a few times. This CDR3 is 16 amino acids long. V lost 0 bases and J lost 1, with 13 bases in between. CDR1 LGHDT and CDR2 YNNKEL come from the germline V gene (reference sequence). The sample originates from a study of blood T cell repertoires in COVID-19. Across the whole study: Donors in the United States, Italy and Spain gave samples during acute or convalescent COVID-19. Sources were T cells, B-cell-depleted T cells, or PBMCs; the material itself was cDNA or gDNA.

Method: immunoSEQ multiplex PCR; TCRdb's copy keeps in-frame clones and lacks some. The table shows nearly 300,000 clones, with around 89% occurring only once. Sequencing was done on a sample of peripheral blood. The clonotype comes from a woman in her twenties or thirties who had recovered from COVID-19. The V and J genes are TRBV3-1 (or the pseudogene TRBV3-2) and TRBJ2-7, with a weak D call TRBD2 (5 bases). The CDR3 reads CASSQDRRGWSYEQYF. Written as DNA, the CDR3 is TGTGCCAGCAGCCAAGATCGGAGAGGGTGGTCCTACGAGCAGTACTTC.